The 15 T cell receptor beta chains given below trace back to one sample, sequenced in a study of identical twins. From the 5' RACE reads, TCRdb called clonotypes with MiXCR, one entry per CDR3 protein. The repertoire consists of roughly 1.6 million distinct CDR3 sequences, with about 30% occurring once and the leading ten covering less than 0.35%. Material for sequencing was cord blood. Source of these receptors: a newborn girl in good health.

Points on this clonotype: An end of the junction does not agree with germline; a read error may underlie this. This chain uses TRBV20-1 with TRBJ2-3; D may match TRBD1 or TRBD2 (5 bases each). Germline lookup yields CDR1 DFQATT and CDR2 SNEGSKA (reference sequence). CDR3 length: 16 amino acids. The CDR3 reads CSANPLRGVATDTQYF. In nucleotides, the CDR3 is TGCAGTGCTAATCCTTTAAGGGGAGTCGCCACAGATACACAGTATTTT.

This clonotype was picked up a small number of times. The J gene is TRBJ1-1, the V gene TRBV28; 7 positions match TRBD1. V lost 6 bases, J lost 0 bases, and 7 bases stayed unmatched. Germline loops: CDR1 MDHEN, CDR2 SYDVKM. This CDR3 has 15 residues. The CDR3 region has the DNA TGTGCCAGCAGCGTTACAGGGGCGGTGAACACTGAAGCTTTCTTT. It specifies CASSVTGAVNTEAFF.

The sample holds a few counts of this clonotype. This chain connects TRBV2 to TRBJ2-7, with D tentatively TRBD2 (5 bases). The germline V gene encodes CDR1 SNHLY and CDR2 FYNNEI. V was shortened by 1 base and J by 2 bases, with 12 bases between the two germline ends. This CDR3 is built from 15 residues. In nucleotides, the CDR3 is TGTGCCAGCAGTGAAGAAGCTAGCCGAGCCTACGAGCAGTACTTC. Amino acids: CASSEEASRAYEQYF.

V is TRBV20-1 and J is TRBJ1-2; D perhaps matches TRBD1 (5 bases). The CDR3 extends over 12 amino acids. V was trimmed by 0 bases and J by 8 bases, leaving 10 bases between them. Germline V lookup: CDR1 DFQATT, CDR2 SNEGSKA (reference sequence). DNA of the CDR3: TGCAGTGCTAGAGAGGCAGGGCTCGGCTACACCTTC. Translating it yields CSAREAGLGYTF.

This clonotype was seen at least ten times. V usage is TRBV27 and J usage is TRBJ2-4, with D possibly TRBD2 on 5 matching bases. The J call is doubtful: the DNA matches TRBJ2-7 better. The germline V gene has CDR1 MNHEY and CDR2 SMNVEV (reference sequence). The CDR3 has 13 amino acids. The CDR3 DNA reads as TGTGCCAGCAGTTTAGGGAGAGTAGCCGAGCAGTACTTC. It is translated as CASSLGRVAEQYF.

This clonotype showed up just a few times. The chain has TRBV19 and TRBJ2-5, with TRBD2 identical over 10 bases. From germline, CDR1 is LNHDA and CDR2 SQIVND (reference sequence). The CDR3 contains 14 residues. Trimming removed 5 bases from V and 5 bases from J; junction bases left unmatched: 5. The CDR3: CASSSGTSVETQYF. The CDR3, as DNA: TGTGCCAGTAGTTCCGGGACTAGCGTGGAGACCCAGTACTTC.

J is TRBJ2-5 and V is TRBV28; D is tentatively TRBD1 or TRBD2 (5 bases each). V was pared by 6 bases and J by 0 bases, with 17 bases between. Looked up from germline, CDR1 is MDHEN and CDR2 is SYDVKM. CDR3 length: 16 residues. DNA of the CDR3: TGTGCCAGCAGCCCCGGGACCCTGCTGTACCAAGAGACCCAGTACTTC. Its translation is CASSPGTLLYQETQYF.

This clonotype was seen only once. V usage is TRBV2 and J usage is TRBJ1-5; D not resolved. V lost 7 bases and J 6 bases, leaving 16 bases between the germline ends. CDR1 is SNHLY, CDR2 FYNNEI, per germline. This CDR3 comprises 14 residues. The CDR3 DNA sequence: TGTGCCAGCAAAAGGACTTCGTTGGGTCAGCCCCAGCATTTT. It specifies CASKRTSLGQPQHF.

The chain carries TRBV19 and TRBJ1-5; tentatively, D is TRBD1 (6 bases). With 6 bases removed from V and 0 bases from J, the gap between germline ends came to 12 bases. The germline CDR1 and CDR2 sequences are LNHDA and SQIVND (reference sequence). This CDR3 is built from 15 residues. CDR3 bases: TGTGCCAGTAGCCGGGACACCAATAGCAATCAGCCCCAGCATTTT. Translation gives CASSRDTNSNQPQHF.

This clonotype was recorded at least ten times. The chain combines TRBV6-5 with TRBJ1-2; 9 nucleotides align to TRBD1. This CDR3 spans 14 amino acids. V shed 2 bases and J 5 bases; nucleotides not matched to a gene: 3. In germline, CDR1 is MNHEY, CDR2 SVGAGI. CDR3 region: CASSYEGTGYGYTF. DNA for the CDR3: TGTGCCAGCAGTTACGAGGGGACAGGGTATGGCTACACCTTC.

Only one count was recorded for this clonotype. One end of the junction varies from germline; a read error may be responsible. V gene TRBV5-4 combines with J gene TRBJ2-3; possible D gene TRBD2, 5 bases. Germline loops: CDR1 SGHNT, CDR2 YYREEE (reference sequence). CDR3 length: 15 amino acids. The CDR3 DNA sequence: TGTGCCGGCAGCTTGGAGGCAACTAGCACAGATACGCAGTATTTT. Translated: CAGSLEATSTDTQYF.

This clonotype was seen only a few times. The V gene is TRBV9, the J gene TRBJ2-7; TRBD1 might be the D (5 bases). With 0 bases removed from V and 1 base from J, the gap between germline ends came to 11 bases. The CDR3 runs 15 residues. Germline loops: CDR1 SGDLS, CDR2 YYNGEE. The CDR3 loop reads CASSVDSGFSYEQYF. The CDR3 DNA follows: TGTGCCAGCAGCGTAGACTCAGGGTTTTCCTACGAGCAGTACTTC.

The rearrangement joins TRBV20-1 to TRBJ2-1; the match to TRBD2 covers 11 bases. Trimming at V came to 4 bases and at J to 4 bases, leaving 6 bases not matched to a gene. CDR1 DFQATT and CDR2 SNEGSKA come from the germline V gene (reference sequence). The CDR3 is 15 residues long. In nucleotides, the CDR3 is TGCAGTGCTACTAGCGGGAGGACCATATACAATGAGCAGTTCTTC. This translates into CSATSGRTIYNEQFF.

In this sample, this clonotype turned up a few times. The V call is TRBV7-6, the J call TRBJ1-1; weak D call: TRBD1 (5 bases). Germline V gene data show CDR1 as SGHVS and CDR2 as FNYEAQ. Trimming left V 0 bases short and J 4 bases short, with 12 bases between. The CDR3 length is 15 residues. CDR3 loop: CASSLASQGGTEAFF. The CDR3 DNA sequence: TGTGCCAGCAGCTTAGCTTCCCAGGGAGGCACTGAAGCTTTCTTT.

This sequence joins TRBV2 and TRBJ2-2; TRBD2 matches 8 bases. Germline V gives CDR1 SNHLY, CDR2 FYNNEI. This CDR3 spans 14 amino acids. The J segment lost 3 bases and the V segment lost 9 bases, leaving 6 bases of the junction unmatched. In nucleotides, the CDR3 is TGTGCCAGTCTATTAGCGGGGTACACCGGGGAGCTGTTTTTT. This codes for CASLLAGYTGELFF.